This T cell receptor beta chain was sequenced for a study of identical twins (dated by TCRdb to 2016 to 2017). Regarding the complete study: The study deep-sequenced TCR alpha and beta repertoires from monozygotic twins, unrelated adults of various ages and cord blood to test whether fetal clonotypes persist. Replicate twin experiments were performed at different times using different library preparation protocols to rule out contamination.

The CDR3 starts with the cysteine, ends with the phenylalanine, and has 13 residues. The sequence is cut down to CDR3 DNA, 39 bases in frame from base 1. Reading the germline V gene gives CDR1 SGHTA and CDR2 FQGNSA. For this chain, trimming is 4 bases at the V end and 6 bases at the J end, and the number of junction bases without a gene match is 5. Here is what the overall study found, with its caveats: Because the same donors could not be followed over many years, the conclusions relied on cross-sectional statistical analysis. Compared with coincidental sharing between unrelated individuals, an excess of low generation-probability sequences was observed among out-of-frame TCR alpha sequences shared between twins. Abundant cord blood beta clonotypes carried fewer insertions; young adult naive repertoires showed a weaker similar trend, while memory repertoires showed none. The excess sharing between twins in beta out-of-frame sequences was weaker because fewer shared sequences reduced the signal-to-noise ratio. Invariant T cells such as MAIT and iNKT could partly confound zero-insertion analyses, although diverse VJ usage argued against such confounding for most clonotypes. Recombination models systematically underestimated out-of-frame TCR alpha sharing in monozygotic twins but agreed with sharing between unrelated individuals.

Every donor was a healthy Caucasian. Three pairs of female monozygotic twins, all aged about 18 to 30 years, were included in the twin cohort. Peripheral blood mononuclear cells were the source from which RNA for the TCR libraries was isolated. This clonotype appeared a few times. No antigen is known for it. Nothing much larger sits one base from this clone, and base qualities are not available. The library was produced with 5' RACE. The listed sequencing device is Illumina HiSeq 2000. Template switching added a universal primer binding site, and the final cDNA carried a unique molecular identifier that allowed TCR cDNA molecules to be counted accurately. First-strand cDNA for TCR alpha and beta chains was synthesized from specific primers in the conserved constant-segment region. To control for contamination, every cDNA library carried two barcodes: a SMART-Mk sample barcode plus Illumina barcodes. TruSeq adapter sequences along with Illumina sample barcodes were introduced in two successive PCR steps. The Illumina HiSeq platform was used with custom primers to sequence TCR alpha and beta cDNA libraries. Per the authors' processing: MiGEC was used to process raw reads and extract unique molecular identifiers, and MiXCR was used to find CDR3 positions. Recombination models were inferred per individual with the repgenHMM and IGoR tools using an EM algorithm. Shared clonotypes were analyzed with the tcR package in R, and sharing was normalized by the product of cloneset sizes. To study raw recombination without the effects of thymic and clonal selection, out-of-frame nonproductive sequences were analyzed. In-frame beta chains were kept once TCRdb had trimmed the public reads at Q25 with fastp and called clones with MiXCR. One record per CDR3 amino acid sequence lists the most common genes and DNA. For this entry, the V and J calls and clone size follow TCRdb and not the study's own pipeline. Here the sample has about 790,000 distinct CDR3 sequences; around a sixth occur a single time. The top ten hold around 14% of the sample.

These data also formed part of another study, on T cells expressing NK-cell markers. Per the second study: Under 10 donors provided sorted CD3+CD56+NKG2C+, CD3+CD56+NKG2C- and CD3+CD56-NKG2C+ T-cell subsets, whose TCR beta-chain repertoires were profiled. Of the eight sequenced donors, seven were found to be HCMV-seropositive and one was found to be HCMV-seronegative. To restrict sorting to alphabetaTCR-expressing T cells, an anti-gammadeltaTCR antibody was added in several experiments. In several donors, the dominant CD3+CD56+NKG2C+ clonotypes were among the top 10 CD8+ clonotypes and accounted for roughly 1.0-8% of CD8+ T cells. Those dominant clonotypes were again the most abundant among CD3+CD56-NKG2C+ cells in a handful of donors, at about 28.3-60.1%. Whether the expanded NKG2C-expressing T cell clones were specific for HCMV antigens was left unclear. All eight donors whose samples were sequenced were randomly selected healthy volunteers, three of them men and five women. To determine HCMV serostatus, a commercial ELISA kit was used to detect HCMV-specific IgG in serum. For over five donors, unsorted PBMC were also used to sequence bulk peripheral blood T-cell repertoires. MIGEC was used to demultiplex reads and group the reads by UMI, and MiTCR was used to assemble and quantify clonotypes. Only TCR cDNA sequences supported by at least two reads were kept to exclude erroneous sequences. Downstream repertoire analysis used the tcR package, and clonotypes were matched across fractions by CDR3 nucleotide sequence plus V segment. VDJmatch was used to annotate antigen specificity against VDJdb, with one amino acid substitution allowed in CDR3.

The chain is assembled from TRBV7-2 and TRBJ1-2; 7 bases in the middle match TRBD1. Input material: PBMCs. The TCR sequence derives from a young woman in good health. The DNA sequence reads TGTGCCAGCAGCTACTACAGGGGACATGGCTACACCTTC. Its protein product is CASSYYRGHGYTF.